The next 5 T cell receptor beta chains were all read from a single sample in a study of CD8 T cells in Susac syndrome. cDNA came from approximately 0.5 to 1 ug RNA primed by random hexamers. TCRdb reprocessed the immunoSEQ multiplex PCR reads with MiXCR, giving one entry per CDR3 protein. The sample contains over 100,000 distinct CDR3 sequences, around 90% of which appear only once. The sequenced sample was CD4+ T cells from PBMCs. These receptor sequences come from a human donor in good health.

The chain has TRBV7-9 and TRBJ2-7; D call uncertain. Trimming removed 5 bases at V and 0 bases at J, with 14 bases between. CDR3 length: 15 residues. Germline V gene sequence: CDR1 SEHNR, CDR2 FQNEAQ (reference sequence). CDR3 sequence reads: CASSHGDTSSYEQYF. The CDR3 region has the DNA TGTGCCAGCAGCCATGGTGACACCAGCTCCTACGAGCAGTACTTC.

The gene calls are TRBV18 and TRBJ2-7, with 7 bases that match TRBD2. The V gene's germline CDR1 is KGHSH and CDR2 LQKENI. V gave up 5 bases and J gave up 2 bases; unmatched junction bases: 6. The CDR3 is 14 amino acids. CDR3 in DNA: TGTGCCAGCTCAAGGGAGGGGATAACCTACGAGCAGTACTTC. It is translated as CASSREGITYEQYF.

CDR3 DNA sequence: TGTGCCAGCAGCCCGGCCAAGGGACAGGTTTCTGGAAACACCATATATTTT. Protein: CASSPAKGQVSGNTIYF. The chain recombines TRBV5-4 with TRBJ1-3, with TRBD1 matching over 8 bases. Germline values: CDR1 SGHNT, CDR2 YYREEE (reference sequence). CDR3 length equals 17 residues. V was pared by 4 bases and J by 1 base, with 10 bases of the junction left unmatched.

This clonotype was detected only a few times. This sequence joins TRBV20-1 and TRBJ1-1; D call uncertain. V lost 3 bases, J lost 1 base, and 9 bases lay in between. CDR3 length: 13 amino acids. Germline lookup yields CDR1 DFQATT and CDR2 SNEGSKA (reference sequence). The CDR3 reads CSASLRRNTEAFF. The CDR3 region has the DNA TGCAGTGCTAGCTTGAGGAGGAACACTGAAGCTTTCTTT.

This chain uses TRBV29-1 with TRBJ2-7; no reliable D call. The CDR3 runs 12 residues. V was pared by 0 bases and J by 9 bases, with 12 bases between. CDR1 and CDR2 (germline): SQVTM, ANQGSEA. Written as DNA, the CDR3 is TGCAGCGTTGAAGAAGGATGGGATGGGCAGTACTTC. It translates to CSVEEGWDGQYF.